What follows is one TCR beta chain and its context. The data stem from a study of Ad26.COV2.S vaccination and SARS-CoV-2 variants. Treatment given: about 20 received Ad26.COV2.S at low or high dose, single or two shots; 5 received placebo; per-sample allocation not given. Sampling was performed 63 days after the first vaccine or placebo injection. Here immunoSEQ multiplex PCR was the method, and the copy in TCRdb shows in-frame clones only, minus some. The table lists approximately 300,000 clones, around 83% of them singletons, with 1.9% in the top ten. The sample here was peripheral blood, taken in a trial of Ad26.COV2.S vaccine versus placebo. This clonotype was sampled from a person aged 18-65 years who received the Ad26.COV2.S COVID-19 vaccine or a placebo.

The CDR3 nucleotides read TGTGCCAGTACTAATGGACTCACAGGGGGGGCATCCTATAATTCACCCCTCCACTTT. As protein: CASTNGLTGGASYNSPLHF. V is TRBV19 and J is TRBJ1-6; 8 nucleotides line up with TRBD1. Germline CDR1 is LNHDA and CDR2 is SQIVND (reference sequence). V shed 7 bases, J shed 1 base, and the junction held 15 bases outside the gene matches. The CDR3 is made up of 19 amino acids.